What follows are 16 T cell receptor beta chains derived from one specimen sequenced in a study of glioma-infiltrating T cells. Using RNA template, CDR3s of TCR alpha and beta were amplified with iRepertoire arm-PCR. TCRdb passed the multiplex PCR reads through MiXCR, listing each CDR3 protein once. The repertoire holds a few hundred thousand distinct CDR3 sequences, around 38% seen once, with about 12% in the top ten. The sample taken for sequencing was glioma tissue, nonneoplastic brain tissue, or PBMCs (not recorded which). These receptors all come from a human donor with low-grade glioma or glioblastoma, undergoing nonglioma brain surgery, or in good health (not recorded which).

The chain couples TRBV24-1 to TRBJ1-2; D remains unclear. CDR1 is KGHDR and CDR2 is SFDVKD in the germline V gene. V was pared by 9 bases and J by 6 bases, with 13 bases between. This CDR3 is 12 amino acids long. CDR3 coding DNA: TGTGCCACCGCAGGCGTGGAGGATGGCTACACCTTC. Translating gives CATAGVEDGYTF.

On this clonotype: The missing conserved phenylalanine or tryptophan at the end of this CDR3 makes a read error likely. This chain joins TRBV25-1 and TRBJ2-1; 8 bases match TRBD2. Trimming at V came to 6 bases and at J to 0 bases, leaving 16 bases not matched to a gene. The CDR3 runs 19 residues. Germline CDR1 MGHDK, CDR2 SYGVNS. CDR3 bases: TGTGCCAGCAGCCAGCAGGGTCTAGCGGGTTGGGGCTCCTACAATGAGCAGTTCCTC. Amino acid sequence: CASSQQGLAGWGSYNEQFL.

Comment on this clonotype: This may arise from a read error, as a much more abundant clone is one base away. The chain has TRBV4-1 and TRBJ2-3; the D gene is possibly TRBD2 (5 bases). With 1 base removed from V and 2 bases from J, the gap between germline ends came to 7 bases. The CDR3 has 14 residues. Looked up from germline, CDR1 is MGHRA and CDR2 is YSYEKL. CDR3 in DNA: TGCGCCAGCAGCCAAGTGAGGGTCACAGATACGCAGTATTTT. Protein sequence: CASSQVRVTDTQYF.

The V call is TRBV2, the J call TRBJ1-6; D gene uncertain. The germline V gene has CDR1 SNHLY and CDR2 FYNNEI. Trimming removed 10 bases from V and 9 bases from J, with 16 bases in between. The length of the CDR3 is 13 residues. The CDR3 spells CATKSKASSPLHF. CDR3 coding DNA: TGTGCCACTAAGTCCAAAGCTAGTTCACCCCTCCACTTT.

The rearrangement uses TRBV20-1 and TRBJ1-4; 7 bases align to TRBD1. Losses at the gene ends were 1 base for V and 4 bases for J; bases not matched to a gene: 6. CDR1 DFQATT and CDR2 SNEGSKA come from the germline V gene (reference sequence). The CDR3 length is 15 residues. The CDR3 protein is CSARVPGQLNEKLFF. The CDR3 nucleotides are TGCAGTGCTAGAGTACCGGGACAGCTTAATGAAAAACTGTTTTTT.

This chain joins TRBV6-6 and TRBJ2-1; TRBD2 matches at 7 bases. J gave up 7 bases and V 1 base, and 7 bases lay outside the gene matches. Germline assignment: CDR1 MNHNY and CDR2 SVGAGI (reference sequence). The CDR3 has 15 amino acids. The CDR3 nucleotides are TGTGCCAGCAGTTACTGGGGGGGGGGAAGGAATGAGCAGTTCTTC. Translating it yields CASSYWGGGRNEQFF.

Details on this clonotype: A much larger clone differs by one base, so this may be a read error. The chain's CDR3 is CASSSDTDRSLHF. CDR3 DNA sequence: TGTGCCAGCAGTTCCGATACGGACAGGTCCCTCCACTTT. The rearrangement joins TRBV27 to TRBJ1-6; 7 bases fit TRBD1. Germline values: CDR1 MNHEY, CDR2 SMNVEV (reference sequence). The CDR3 has 13 residues. After removal of 4 bases from V and 14 bases from J, the junction contained 8 bases not matched to a gene.

This clonotype was recorded at least ten times. The chain employs TRBV12-3 or TRBV12-4 and TRBJ2-2, with D uncertain. There are 13 residues in the CDR3. The V end lost 6 bases, the J end lost 1 base, and 6 bases lay between the germline ends. The CDR3 nucleotides are TGTGCCAGCAGCCGCGGGAACACCGGGGAGCTGTTTTTT. Protein sequence: CASSRGNTGELFF.

J is TRBJ2-5 and V is TRBV4-3, with 9 bases aligning to TRBD2. V dropped 5 bases and J dropped 5; count of bases not matched to a gene: 15. The V gene's germline CDR1 is LGHNA and CDR2 YSLEER. The CDR3 consists of 17 residues. CDR3 coding DNA: TGCGCCAGCAGCTTGGTGGCGGGAGGGCCCCTGGGGGAGACCCAGTACTTC. Protein sequence: CASSLVAGGPLGETQYF.

This clonotype appeared a few times. V usage is TRBV28 and J usage is TRBJ2-7; D unclear. CDR1 MDHEN and CDR2 SYDVKM come from the germline V gene. V was cut by 2 bases and J by 0 bases, with 5 bases left in between. The length of the CDR3 is 13 residues. The DNA of the CDR3 is TGTGCCAGCAGTTTACCCGTCTCCTACGAGCAGTACTTC. Its translation is CASSLPVSYEQYF.

This clonotype was recorded many times. As DNA, the CDR3 is TGTGCCAGCAGTTTCCATAACGGAAATCAGCCCCAGCATTTT. Translating it yields CASSFHNGNQPQHF. The chain joins TRBV28 to TRBJ1-5; D is undetermined. Between the trimmed V and J ends, which lost 3 bases and 4 bases, there was a span of 10 bases. This CDR3 is 14 amino acids long. The germline gives CDR1 MDHEN, CDR2 SYDVKM. Full variable domain (missing parts from reference TRBV28 and TRBJ1-5): DVKVTQSSRYLVKRTGEKVFLECVQDMDHENMFWYRQDPGLGLRLIYFSYDVKMKEKGDIPEGYSVSREKKERFSLILESASTNQTSMYLCASSFHNGNQPQHFGDGTRLSIL.

Only a few counts were recorded for this clonotype. CDR3 sequence (DNA): TGCGCCAGCAGCCAGACGACAGGGCCTGAGACCCAGTACTTC. Amino acids: CASSQTTGPETQYF. This sequence joins TRBV4-1 and TRBJ2-5; 7 bases are shared with TRBD1. Germline lookup yields CDR1 MGHRA and CDR2 YSYEKL. The CDR3 spans 14 residues. V shed 3 bases and J 5 bases; nucleotides not matched to a gene: 6.

This clonotype was recorded once. The rearrangement joins TRBV18 to TRBJ2-1; D might be TRBD1 (6 bases). The V end was cut by 5 bases, the J end by 0 bases, with 14 bases between. The CDR3 has 16 amino acids. The V gene's germline CDR1 is KGHSH and CDR2 LQKENI. CDR3 coding DNA: TGTGCCAGCTCAGCCCAGGGGTCCCTCTCCTACAATGAGCAGTTCTTC. Its translation is CASSAQGSLSYNEQFF.

Worth noting for this clonotype: A single base separates this from a much larger clone, so it may be a read error. V and J are TRBV6-1 and TRBJ2-1, with D perhaps matching TRBD1 or TRBD2 (5 bases each). V lost 5 bases and J lost 5, with 13 bases in between. Germline V gene data show CDR1 as MNHNS and CDR2 as SASEGT. The CDR3 length is 14 residues. DNA of the CDR3: TGTGCCAGCAGTACGGGGCGGACCAACAATGAGCAGTTCTTC. Its translation: CASSTGRTNNEQFF.

J is TRBJ2-3 and V is TRBV20-1; TRBD2 aligns across 13 bases. The CDR3 extends over 13 amino acids. Germline loops: CDR1 DFQATT, CDR2 SNEGSKA (reference sequence). V lost 7 bases and J lost 5; bases outside the gene matches: 3. In DNA form, the CDR3 reads TGCAGTGAGGGGACTAGCGGGATAGATACGCAGTATTTT. Translation: CSEGTSGIDTQYF.

Notes on this clonotype: With a much larger clone just one base away, this may be a read error. The V call is TRBV15, the J call TRBJ1-2; the D is unclear. Per germline, CDR1 LNHNV and CDR2 YYDKDF (reference sequence). This CDR3 contains 17 residues. V lost 0 bases and J 4 bases, leaving 18 bases between the germline ends. In DNA, the CDR3 is TGTGCCACCAGCAGAGATCCCGGCATCCTAGGAAGCTATGGCTACACCTTC. Translating it yields CATSRDPGILGSYGYTF.